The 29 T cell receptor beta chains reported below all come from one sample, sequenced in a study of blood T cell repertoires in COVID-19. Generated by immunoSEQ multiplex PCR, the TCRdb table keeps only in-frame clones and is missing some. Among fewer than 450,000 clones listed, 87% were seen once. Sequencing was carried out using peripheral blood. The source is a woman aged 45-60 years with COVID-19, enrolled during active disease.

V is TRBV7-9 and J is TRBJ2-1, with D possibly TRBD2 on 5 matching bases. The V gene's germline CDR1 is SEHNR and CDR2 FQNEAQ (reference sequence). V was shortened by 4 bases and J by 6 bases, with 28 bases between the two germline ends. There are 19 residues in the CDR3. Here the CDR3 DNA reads TGTGCCAGCAGCTCTTCCACATCCAGCACCGTACCGGGATTCAATGAGCAGTTCTTC. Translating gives CASSSSTSSTVPGFNEQFF.

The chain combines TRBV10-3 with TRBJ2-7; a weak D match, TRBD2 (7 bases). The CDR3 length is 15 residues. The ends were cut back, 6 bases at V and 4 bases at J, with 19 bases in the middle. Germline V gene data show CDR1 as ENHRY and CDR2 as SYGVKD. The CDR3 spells CAISRGGWNLYEQYF. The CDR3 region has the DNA TGTGCCATCAGCAGGGGAGGGTGGAACCTATACGAGCAGTACTTC.

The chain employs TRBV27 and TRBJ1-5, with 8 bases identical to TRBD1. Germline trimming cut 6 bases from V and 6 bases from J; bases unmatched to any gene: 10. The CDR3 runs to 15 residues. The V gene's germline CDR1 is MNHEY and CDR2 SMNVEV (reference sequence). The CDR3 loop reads CASSRQGSSGQPQHF. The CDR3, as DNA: TGTGCCAGCAGCAGACAGGGGAGTTCAGGTCAGCCCCAGCATTTT.

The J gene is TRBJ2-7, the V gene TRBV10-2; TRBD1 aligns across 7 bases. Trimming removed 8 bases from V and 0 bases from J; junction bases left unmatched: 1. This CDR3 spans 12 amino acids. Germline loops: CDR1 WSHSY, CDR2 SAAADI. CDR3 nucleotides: TGCGCCAGCGGGGACAGCTCCTACGAGCAGTACTTC. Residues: CASGDSSYEQYF.

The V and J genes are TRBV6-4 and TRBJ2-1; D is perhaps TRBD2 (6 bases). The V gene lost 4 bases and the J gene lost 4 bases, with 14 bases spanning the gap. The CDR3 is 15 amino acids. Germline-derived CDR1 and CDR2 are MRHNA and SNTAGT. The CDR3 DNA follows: TGTGCCAGCAGTGTCTGGGGGGAGTCGTACAATGAGCAGTTCTTC. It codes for CASSVWGESYNEQFF.

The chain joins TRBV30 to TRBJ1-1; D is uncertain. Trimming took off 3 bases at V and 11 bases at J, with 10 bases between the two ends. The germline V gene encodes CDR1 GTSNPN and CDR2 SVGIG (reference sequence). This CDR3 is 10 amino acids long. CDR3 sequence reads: CAWSRLRAFF. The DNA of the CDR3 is TGTGCCTGGAGCCGCCTTCGGGCTTTCTTT.

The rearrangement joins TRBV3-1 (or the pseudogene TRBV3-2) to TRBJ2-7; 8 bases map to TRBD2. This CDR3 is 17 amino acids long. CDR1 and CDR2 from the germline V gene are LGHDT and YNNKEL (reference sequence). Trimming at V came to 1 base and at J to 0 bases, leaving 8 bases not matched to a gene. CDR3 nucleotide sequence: TGTGCCAGCAGCCAAGTTTGGGCGGGGGGAAGCTCCTACGAGCAGTACTTC. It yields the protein CASSQVWAGGSSYEQYF.

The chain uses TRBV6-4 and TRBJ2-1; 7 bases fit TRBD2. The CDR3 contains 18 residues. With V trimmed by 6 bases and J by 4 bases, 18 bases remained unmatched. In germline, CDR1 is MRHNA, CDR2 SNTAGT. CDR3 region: CASSAASSGRAHYNEQFF. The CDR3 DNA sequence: TGTGCCAGCAGCGCCGCCTCTAGCGGCAGGGCTCATTACAATGAGCAGTTCTTC.

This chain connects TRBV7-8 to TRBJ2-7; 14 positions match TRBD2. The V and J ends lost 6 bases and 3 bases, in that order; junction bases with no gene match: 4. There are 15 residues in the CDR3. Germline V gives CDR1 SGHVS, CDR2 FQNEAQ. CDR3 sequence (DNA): TGTGCCAGCAGTGCCGGGACTAGCGGGAGCTACGAGCAGTACTTC. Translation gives CASSAGTSGSYEQYF.

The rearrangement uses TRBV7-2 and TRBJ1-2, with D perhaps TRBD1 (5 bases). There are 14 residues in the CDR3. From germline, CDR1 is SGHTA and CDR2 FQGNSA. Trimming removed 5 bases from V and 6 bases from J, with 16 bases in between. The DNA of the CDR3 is TGTGCCAGCAGCCGTCATGGCCTAGGGGATGGCTACACCTTC. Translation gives CASSRHGLGDGYTF.

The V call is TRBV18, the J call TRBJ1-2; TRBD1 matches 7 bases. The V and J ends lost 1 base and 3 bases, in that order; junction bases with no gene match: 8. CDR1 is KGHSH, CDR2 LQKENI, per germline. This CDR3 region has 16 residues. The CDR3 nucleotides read TGTGCCAGCTCACCACGGGGGACAGTACAGGACTATGGCTACACCTTC. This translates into CASSPRGTVQDYGYTF. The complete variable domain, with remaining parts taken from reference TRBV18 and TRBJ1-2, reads NAGVMQNPRHLVRRRGQEARLRCSPMKGHSHVYWYRQLPEEGLKFMVYLQKENIIDESGMPKERFSAEFPKEGPSILRIQQVVRGDSAAYFCASSPRGTVQDYGYTFGSGTRLTVV.

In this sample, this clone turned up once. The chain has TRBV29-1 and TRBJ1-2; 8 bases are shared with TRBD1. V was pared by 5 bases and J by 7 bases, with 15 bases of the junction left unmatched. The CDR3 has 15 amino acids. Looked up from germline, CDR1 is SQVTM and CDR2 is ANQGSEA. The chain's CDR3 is CSVQGQGTISFGYTF. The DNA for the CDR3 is TGCAGCGTTCAAGGACAGGGAACGATATCGTTTGGCTACACCTTC. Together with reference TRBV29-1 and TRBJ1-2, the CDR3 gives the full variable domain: SAVISQKPSRDICQRGTSLTIQCQVDSQVTMMFWYRQQPGQSLTLIATANQGSEATYESGFVIDKFPISRPNLTFSTLTVSNMSPEDSSIYLCSVQGQGTISFGYTFGSGTRLTVV.

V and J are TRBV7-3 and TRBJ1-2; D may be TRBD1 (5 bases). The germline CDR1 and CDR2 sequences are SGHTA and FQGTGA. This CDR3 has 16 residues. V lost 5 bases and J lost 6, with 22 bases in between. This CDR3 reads CASSAIPQQGRDGYTF. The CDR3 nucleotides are TGTGCCAGCAGCGCCATCCCGCAGCAGGGAAGGGATGGCTACACCTTC.

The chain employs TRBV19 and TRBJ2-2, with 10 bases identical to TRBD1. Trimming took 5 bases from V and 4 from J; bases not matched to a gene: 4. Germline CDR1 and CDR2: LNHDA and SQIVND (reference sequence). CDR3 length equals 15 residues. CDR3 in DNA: TGTGCCAGTAGTGCGGGACAGGGGAGCACCGGGGAGCTGTTTTTT. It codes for CASSAGQGSTGELFF.

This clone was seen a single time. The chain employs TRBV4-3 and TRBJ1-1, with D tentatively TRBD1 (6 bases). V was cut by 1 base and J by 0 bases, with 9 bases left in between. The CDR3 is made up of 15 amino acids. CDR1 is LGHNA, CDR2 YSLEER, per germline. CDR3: CASSQGDTMNTEAFF. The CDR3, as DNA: TGCGCCAGCAGCCAAGGGGACACTATGAACACTGAAGCTTTCTTT.

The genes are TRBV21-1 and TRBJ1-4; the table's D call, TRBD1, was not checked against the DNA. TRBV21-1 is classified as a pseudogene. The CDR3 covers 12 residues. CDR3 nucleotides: TGTGCCAGCAGCTCCACCAGGCTTAAACTGTTTTTT. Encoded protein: CASSSTRLKLFF.

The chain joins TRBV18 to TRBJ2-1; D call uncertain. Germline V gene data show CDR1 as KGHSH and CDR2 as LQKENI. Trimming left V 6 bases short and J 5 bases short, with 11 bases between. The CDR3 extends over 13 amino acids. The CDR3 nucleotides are TGTGCCAGCTCTCAACAGAGAAACAATGAGCAGTTCTTC. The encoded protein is CASSQQRNNEQFF. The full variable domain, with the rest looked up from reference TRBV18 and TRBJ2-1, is NAGVMQNPRHLVRRRGQEARLRCSPMKGHSHVYWYRQLPEEGLKFMVYLQKENIIDESGMPKERFSAEFPKEGPSILRIQQVVRGDSAAYFCASSQQRNNEQFFGPGTRLTVL.

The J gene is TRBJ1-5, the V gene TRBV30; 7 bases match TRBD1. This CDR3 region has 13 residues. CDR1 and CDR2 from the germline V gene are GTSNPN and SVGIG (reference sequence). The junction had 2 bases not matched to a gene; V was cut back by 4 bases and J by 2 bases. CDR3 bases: TGTGCCTGGACTCAGGGGGGCAATCAGCCCCAGCATTTT. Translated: CAWTQGGNQPQHF. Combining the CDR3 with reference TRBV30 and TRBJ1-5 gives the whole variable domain SQTIHQWPATLVQPVGSPLSLECTVEGTSNPNLYWYRQAAGRGLQLLFYSVGIGQISSEVPQNLSASRPQDRQFILSSKKLLLSDSGFYLCAWTQGGNQPQHFGDGTRLSIL.

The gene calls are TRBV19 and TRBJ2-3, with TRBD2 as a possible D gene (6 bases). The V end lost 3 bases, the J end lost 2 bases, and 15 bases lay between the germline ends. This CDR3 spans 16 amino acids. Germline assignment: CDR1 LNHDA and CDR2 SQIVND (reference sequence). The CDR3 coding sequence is TGTGCCAGTAGTATCCCTTCCGCGGGGCTCACAGATACGCAGTATTTT. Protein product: CASSIPSAGLTDTQYF.

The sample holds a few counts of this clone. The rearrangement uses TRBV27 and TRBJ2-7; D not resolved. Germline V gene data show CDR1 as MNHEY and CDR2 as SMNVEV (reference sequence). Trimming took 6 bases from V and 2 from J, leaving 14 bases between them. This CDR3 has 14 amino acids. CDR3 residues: CASRATAEAYEQYF. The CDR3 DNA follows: TGTGCCAGCAGGGCGACGGCAGAGGCCTACGAGCAGTACTTC.

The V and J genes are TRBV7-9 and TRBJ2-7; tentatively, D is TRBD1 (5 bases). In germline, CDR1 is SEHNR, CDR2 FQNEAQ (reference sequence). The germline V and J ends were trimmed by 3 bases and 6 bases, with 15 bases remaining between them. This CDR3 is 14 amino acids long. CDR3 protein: CASSFGQGGGEQYF. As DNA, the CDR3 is TGTGCCAGCAGCTTCGGCCAGGGCGGCGGCGAGCAGTACTTC. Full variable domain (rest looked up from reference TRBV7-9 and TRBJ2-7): DTGVSQNPRHKITKRGQNVTFRCDPISEHNRLYWYRQTLGQGPEFLTYFQNEAQLEKSRLLSDRFSAERPKGSFSTLEIQRTEQGDSAMYLCASSFGQGGGEQYFGPGTRLTVT.

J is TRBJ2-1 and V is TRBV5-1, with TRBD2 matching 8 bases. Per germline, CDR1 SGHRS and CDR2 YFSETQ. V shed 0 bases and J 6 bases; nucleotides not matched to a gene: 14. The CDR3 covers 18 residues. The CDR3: CASSLGPPSSGSPNEQFF. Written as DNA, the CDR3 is TGCGCCAGCAGCTTGGGGCCCCCCTCCAGCGGGAGTCCCAATGAGCAGTTCTTC.

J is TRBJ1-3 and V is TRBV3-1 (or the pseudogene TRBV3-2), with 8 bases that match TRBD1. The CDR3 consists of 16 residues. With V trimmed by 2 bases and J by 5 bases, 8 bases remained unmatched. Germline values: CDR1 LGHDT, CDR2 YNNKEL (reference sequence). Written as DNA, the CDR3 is TGTGCCAGCAGCCAACCCGGGACAGGTGGAAGAAACACCATATATTTT. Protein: CASSQPGTGGRNTIYF.

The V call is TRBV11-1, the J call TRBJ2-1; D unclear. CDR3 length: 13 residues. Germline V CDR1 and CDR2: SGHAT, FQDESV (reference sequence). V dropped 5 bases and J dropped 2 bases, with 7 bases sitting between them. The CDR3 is CASSVAAYNEQFF. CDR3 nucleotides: TGTGCCAGCAGCGTGGCGGCCTACAATGAGCAGTTCTTC.

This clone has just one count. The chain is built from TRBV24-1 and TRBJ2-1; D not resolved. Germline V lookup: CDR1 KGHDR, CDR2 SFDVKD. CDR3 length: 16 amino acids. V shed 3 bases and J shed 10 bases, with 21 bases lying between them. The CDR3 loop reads CATSDRRSSPPSEQFF. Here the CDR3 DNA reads TGTGCCACCAGTGATAGAAGGAGTTCCCCTCCGTCGGAGCAGTTCTTC.

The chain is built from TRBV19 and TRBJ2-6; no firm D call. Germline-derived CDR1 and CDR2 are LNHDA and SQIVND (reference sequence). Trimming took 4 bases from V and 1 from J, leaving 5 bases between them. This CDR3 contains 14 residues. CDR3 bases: TGTGCCAGTAGTACCCATTCTGGGGCCAACGTCCTGACTTTC. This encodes CASSTHSGANVLTF.

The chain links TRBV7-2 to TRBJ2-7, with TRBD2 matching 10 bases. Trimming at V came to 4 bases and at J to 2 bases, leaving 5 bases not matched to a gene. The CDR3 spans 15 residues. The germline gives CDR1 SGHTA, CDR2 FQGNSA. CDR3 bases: TGTGCCAGCAGCTCAGGGCTAGCGGGGGCCTACGAGCAGTACTTC. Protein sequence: CASSSGLAGAYEQYF.

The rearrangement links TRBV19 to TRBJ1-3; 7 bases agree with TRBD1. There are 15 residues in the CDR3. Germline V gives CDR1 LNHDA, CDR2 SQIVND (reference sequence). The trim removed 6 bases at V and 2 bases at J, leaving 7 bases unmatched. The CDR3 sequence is CASSLSGTAGNTIYF. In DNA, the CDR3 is TGTGCCAGTAGCCTATCCGGGACAGCTGGAAACACCATATATTTT.

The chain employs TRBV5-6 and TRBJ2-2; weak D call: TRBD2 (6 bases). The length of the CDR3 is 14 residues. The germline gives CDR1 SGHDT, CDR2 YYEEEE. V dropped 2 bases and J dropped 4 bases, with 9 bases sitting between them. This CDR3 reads CASSFGGLTGELFF. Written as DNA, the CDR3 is TGTGCCAGCAGCTTCGGAGGGCTCACCGGGGAGCTGTTTTTT.